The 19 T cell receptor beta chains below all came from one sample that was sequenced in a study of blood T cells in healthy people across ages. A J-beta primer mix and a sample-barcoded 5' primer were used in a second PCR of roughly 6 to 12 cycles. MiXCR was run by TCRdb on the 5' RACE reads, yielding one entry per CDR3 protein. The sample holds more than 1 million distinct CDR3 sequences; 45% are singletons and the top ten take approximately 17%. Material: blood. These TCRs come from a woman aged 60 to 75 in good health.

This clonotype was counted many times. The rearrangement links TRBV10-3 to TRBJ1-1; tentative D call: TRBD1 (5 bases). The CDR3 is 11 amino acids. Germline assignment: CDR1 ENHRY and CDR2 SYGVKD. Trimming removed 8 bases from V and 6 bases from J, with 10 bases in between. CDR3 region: CAIGRDAEAFF. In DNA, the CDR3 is TGTGCCATCGGCAGGGACGCTGAAGCTTTCTTT.

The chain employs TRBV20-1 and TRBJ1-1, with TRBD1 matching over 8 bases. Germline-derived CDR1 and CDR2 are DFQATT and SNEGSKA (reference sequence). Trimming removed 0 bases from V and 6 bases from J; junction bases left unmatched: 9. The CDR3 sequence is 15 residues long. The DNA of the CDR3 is TGCAGTGCTAGAGATCTGCAGGGGGCCTCACCTGAAGCTTTCTTT. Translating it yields CSARDLQGASPEAFF.

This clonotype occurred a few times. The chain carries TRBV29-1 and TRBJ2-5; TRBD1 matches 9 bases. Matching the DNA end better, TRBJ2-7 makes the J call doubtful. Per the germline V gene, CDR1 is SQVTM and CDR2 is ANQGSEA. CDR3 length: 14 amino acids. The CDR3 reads CSVVLGQGFGEQYF. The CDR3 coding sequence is TGCAGCGTTGTCCTCGGACAGGGGTTCGGCGAGCAGTACTTC.

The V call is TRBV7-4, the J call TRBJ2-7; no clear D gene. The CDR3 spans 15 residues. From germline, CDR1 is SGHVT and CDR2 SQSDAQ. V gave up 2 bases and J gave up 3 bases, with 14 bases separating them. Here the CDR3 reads CASSLFPLGYYEQYF. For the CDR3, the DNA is TGTGCCAGCAGCTTATTCCCTCTAGGGTACTACGAGCAGTACTTC.

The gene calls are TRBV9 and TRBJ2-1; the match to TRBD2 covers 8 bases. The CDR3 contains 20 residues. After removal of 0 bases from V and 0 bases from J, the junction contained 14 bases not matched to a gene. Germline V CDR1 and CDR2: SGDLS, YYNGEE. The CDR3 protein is CASSVVTPRHSGTSYNEQFF. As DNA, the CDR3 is TGTGCCAGCAGCGTAGTTACCCCCAGACATAGCGGGACCTCCTACAATGAGCAGTTCTTC.

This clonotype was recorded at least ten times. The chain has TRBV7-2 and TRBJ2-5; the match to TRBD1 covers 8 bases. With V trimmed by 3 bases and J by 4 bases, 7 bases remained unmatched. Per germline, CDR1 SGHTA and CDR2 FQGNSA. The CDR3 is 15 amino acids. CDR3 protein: CASSFGTGSTETQYF. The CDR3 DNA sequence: TGTGCCAGCAGCTTTGGGACAGGTTCGACAGAGACCCAGTACTTC.

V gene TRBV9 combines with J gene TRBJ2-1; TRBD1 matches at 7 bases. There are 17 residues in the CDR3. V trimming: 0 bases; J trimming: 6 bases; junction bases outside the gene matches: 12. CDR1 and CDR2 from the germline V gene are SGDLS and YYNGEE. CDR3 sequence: CASSVGSYRGVRNEQFF. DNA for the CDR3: TGTGCCAGCAGCGTAGGTAGCTACAGGGGAGTACGCAATGAGCAGTTCTTC.

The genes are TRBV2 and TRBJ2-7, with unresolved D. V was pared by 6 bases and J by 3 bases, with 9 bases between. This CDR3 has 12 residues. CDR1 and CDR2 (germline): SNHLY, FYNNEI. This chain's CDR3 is CASRQVHYEQYF. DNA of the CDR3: TGTGCCAGCAGGCAGGTGCACTACGAGCAGTACTTC.

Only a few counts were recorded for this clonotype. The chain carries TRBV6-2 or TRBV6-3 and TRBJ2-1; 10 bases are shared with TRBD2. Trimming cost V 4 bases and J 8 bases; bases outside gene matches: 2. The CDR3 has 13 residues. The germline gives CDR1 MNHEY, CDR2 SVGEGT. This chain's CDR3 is CASSSSGRYEQFF. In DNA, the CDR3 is TGTGCCAGCAGTTCTAGCGGGAGATATGAGCAGTTCTTC.

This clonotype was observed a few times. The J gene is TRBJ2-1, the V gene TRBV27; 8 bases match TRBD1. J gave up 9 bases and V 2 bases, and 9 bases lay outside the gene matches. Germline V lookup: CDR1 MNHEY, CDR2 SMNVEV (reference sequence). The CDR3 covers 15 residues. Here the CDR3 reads CASSLSPGGRGEQFF. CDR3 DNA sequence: TGTGCCAGCAGTTTAAGCCCAGGGGGCCGGGGTGAGCAGTTCTTC.

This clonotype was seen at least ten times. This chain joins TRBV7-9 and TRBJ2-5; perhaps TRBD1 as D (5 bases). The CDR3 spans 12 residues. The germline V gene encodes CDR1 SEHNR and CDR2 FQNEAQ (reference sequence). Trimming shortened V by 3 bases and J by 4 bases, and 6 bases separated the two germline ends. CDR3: CASSFTGETQYF. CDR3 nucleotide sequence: TGTGCCAGCAGCTTTACAGGAGAGACCCAGTACTTC.

DNA of the CDR3: TGTGCCACCAGCAGAGATATTAGCCTCACCAATCAGCCCCAGCATTTT. Protein: CATSRDISLTNQPQHF. This chain uses TRBV15 with TRBJ1-5; D unresolved. The CDR3 contains 16 residues. V was pared by 0 bases and J by 3 bases, with 12 bases between. CDR1 and CDR2 from the germline V gene are LNHNV and YYDKDF (reference sequence). Full variable domain (remainder filled in from reference TRBV15 and TRBJ1-5): DAMVIQNPRYQVTQFGKPVTLSCSQTLNHNVMYWYQQKSSQAPKLLFHYYDKDFNNEADTPDNFQSRRPNTSFCFLDIRSPGLGDTAMYLCATSRDISLTNQPQHFGDGTRLSIL.

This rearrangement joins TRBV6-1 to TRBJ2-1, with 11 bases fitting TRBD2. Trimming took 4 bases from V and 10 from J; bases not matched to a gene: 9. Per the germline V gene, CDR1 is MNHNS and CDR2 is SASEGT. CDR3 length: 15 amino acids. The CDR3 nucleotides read TGTGCCAGCAGTGCCGTGACTAGCGGGACCAACGAGCAGTTCTTC. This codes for CASSAVTSGTNEQFF.

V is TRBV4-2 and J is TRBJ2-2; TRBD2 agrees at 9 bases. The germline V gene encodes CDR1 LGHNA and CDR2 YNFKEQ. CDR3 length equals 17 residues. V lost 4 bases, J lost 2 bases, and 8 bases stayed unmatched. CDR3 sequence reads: CASSLNPGTSNTGELFF. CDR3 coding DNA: TGTGCCAGCAGCCTGAACCCCGGGACTAGCAACACCGGGGAGCTGTTTTTT.

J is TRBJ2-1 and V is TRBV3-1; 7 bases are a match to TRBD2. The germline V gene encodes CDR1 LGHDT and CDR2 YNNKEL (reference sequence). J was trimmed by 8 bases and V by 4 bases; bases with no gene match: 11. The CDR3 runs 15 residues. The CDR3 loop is CASSRLRLARDEQFF. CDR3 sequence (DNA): TGTGCCAGCAGCCGTCTGAGACTAGCTCGAGATGAGCAGTTCTTC.

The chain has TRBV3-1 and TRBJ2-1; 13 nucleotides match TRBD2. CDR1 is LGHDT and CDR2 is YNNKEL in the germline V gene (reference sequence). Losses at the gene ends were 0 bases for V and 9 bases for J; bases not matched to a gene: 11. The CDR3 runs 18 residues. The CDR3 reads CASSQDRGTSGRGSEQFF. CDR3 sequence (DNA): TGTGCCAGCAGCCAAGACAGGGGAACTAGCGGGAGGGGTTCTGAGCAGTTCTTC.

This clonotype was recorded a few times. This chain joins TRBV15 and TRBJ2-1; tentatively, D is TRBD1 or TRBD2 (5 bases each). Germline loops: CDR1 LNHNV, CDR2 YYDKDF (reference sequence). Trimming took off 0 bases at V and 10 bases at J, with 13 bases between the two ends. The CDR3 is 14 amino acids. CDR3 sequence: CATSRDLMRDEQFF. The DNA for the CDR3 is TGTGCCACCAGCAGAGATCTTATGAGGGACGAGCAGTTCTTC.

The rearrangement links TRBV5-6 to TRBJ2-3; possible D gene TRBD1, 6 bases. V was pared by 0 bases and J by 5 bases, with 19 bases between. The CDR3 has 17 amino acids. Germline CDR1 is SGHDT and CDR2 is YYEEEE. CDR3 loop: CASSLGPSGDVGDTQYF. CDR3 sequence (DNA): TGTGCCAGCAGCTTGGGACCTTCAGGGGACGTAGGAGATACGCAGTATTTT.

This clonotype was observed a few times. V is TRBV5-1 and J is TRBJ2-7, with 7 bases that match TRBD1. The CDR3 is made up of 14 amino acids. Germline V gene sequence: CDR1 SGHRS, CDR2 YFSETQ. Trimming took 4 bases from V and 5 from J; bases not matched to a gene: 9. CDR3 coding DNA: TGCGCCAGCAGCCCAGACAGGGCTGGCGACGAGCAGTACTTC. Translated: CASSPDRAGDEQYF.